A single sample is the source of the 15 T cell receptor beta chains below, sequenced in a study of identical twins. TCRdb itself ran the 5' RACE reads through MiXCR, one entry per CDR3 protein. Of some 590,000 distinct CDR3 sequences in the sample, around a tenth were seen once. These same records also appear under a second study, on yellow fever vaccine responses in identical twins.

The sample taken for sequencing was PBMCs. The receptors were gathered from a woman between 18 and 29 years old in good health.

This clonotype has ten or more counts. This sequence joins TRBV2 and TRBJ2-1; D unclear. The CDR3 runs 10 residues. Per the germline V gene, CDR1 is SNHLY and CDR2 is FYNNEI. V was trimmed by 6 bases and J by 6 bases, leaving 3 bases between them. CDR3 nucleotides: TGTGCCAGCAGGAGCAATGAGCAGTTCTTC. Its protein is CASRSNEQFF.

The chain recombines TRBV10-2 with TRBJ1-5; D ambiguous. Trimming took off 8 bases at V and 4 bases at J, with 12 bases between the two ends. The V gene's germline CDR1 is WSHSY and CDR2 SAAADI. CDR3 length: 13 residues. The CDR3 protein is CASANSGNQPQHF. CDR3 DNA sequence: TGCGCCAGCGCGAACAGCGGAAATCAGCCCCAGCATTTT.

The CDR3, as DNA: TGCAGTGCTAGGGATGTACGGGAGCAGTACTTC. It specifies CSARDVREQYF. J is TRBJ2-7 and V is TRBV20-1; D remains ambiguous. V was clipped by 3 bases and J by 7 bases, with 10 bases between them. The V gene's germline CDR1 is DFQATT and CDR2 SNEGSKA (reference sequence). This CDR3 has 11 residues.

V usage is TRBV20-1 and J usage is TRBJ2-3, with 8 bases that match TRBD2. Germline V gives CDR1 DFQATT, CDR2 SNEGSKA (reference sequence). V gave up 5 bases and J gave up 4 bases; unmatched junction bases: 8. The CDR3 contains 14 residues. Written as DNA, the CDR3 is TGCAGTGCTGAAAGCGGGGGCTTACCAGATACGCAGTATTTT. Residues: CSAESGGLPDTQYF.

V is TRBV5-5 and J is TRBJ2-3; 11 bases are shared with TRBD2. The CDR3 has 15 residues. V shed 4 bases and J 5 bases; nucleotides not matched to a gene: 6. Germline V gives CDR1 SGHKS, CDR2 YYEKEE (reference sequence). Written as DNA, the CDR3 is TGTGCCAGCAGCCGAGGGACTAGCGGAGTAGATACGCAGTATTTT. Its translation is CASSRGTSGVDTQYF.

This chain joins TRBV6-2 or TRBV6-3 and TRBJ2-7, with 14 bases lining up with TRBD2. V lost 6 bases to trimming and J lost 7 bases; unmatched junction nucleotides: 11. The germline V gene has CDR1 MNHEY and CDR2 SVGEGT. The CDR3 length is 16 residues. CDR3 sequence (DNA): TGTGCCAGCAGAGGGGACCGACTAGCGGGAGGGTCGGAGCAGTACTTC. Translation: CASRGDRLAGGSEQYF.

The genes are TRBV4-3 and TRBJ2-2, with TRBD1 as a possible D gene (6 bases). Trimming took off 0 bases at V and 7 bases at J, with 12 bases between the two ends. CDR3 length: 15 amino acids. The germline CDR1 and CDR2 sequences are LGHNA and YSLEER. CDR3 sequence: CASSQDNREIGELFF. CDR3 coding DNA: TGCGCCAGCAGCCAAGATAACAGGGAAATCGGGGAGCTGTTTTTT.

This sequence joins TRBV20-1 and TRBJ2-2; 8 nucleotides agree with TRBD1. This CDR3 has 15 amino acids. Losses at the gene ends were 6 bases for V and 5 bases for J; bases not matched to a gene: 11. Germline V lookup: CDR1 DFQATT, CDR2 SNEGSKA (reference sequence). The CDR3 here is CSAPQGDPDTGELFF. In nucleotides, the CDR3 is TGCAGTGCCCCACAGGGGGACCCTGATACCGGGGAGCTGTTTTTT.

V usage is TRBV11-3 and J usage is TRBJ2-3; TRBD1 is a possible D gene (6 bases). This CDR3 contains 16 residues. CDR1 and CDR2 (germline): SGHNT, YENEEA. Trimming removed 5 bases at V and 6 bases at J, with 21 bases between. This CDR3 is CASSAMGIGGGDTQYF. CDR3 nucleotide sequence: TGTGCCAGCAGCGCTATGGGGATAGGTGGGGGCGATACGCAGTATTTT.

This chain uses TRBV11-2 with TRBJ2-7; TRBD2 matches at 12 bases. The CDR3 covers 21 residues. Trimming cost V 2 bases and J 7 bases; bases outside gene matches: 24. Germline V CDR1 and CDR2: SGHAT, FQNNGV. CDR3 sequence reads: CASSLIWPSAQRLAGVKEQYF. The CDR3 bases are TGTGCCAGCAGCTTAATCTGGCCCTCCGCGCAGAGACTAGCGGGAGTAAAGGAGCAGTACTTC.

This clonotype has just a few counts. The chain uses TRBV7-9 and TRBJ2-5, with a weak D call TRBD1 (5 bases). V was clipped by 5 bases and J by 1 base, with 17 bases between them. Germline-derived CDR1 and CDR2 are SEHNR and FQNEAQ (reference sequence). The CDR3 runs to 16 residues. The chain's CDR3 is CASSPYPREVQETQYF. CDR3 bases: TGTGCCAGCAGCCCCTACCCCAGGGAAGTCCAAGAGACCCAGTACTTC.

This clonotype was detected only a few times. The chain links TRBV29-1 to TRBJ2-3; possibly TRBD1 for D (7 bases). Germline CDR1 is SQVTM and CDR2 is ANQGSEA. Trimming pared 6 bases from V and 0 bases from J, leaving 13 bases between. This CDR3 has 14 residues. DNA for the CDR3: TGCAGCGTGGGGGGACAGAGTAGCACAGATACGCAGTATTTT. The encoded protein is CSVGGQSSTDTQYF.

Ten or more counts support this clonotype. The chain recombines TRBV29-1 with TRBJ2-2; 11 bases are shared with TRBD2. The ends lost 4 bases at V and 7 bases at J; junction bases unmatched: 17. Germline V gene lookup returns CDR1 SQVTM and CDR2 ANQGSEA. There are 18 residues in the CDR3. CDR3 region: CSVVGGPPLAGVIGELFF. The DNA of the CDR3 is TGCAGCGTTGTAGGGGGGCCCCCACTAGCGGGAGTTATCGGGGAGCTGTTTTTT.

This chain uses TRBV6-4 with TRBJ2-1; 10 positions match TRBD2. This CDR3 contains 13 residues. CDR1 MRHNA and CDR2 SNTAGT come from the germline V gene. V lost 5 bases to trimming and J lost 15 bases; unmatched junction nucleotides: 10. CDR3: CASSPKSGGAVFF. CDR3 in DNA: TGTGCCAGCAGTCCCAAGAGCGGGGGGGCCGTGTTCTTC.

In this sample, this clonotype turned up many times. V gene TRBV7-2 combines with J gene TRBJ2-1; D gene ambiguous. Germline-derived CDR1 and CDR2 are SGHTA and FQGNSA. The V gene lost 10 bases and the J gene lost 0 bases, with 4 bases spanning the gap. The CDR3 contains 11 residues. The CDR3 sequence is CATSSYNEQFF. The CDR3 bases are TGTGCCACGAGCTCCTACAATGAGCAGTTCTTC.